This entry describes one TCR beta chain. What it binds is unknown. The entry originates in a study of T cell responses to AZD1222 COVID-19 vaccine. General observations from the study: At study baseline, merely more than 5 AZD1222 recipients were seropositive. Reports indicate that nearly half of spike-specific TCRs are directed at unmutated variant regions. Researchers report vaccine-associated CD4 TCRs spanning spike, with dominance at 160-218 and 743-854.

Analyses pooled second doses at about 4 or about 12 weeks. The table came from immunoSEQ multiplex PCR; TCRdb's copy has only in-frame clones and leaves some out. The data contain over 150,000 clones, 85% to 95% of them singletons. The sequence was obtained from an adult who received the AZD1222 COVID-19 vaccine. Sequencing was performed on peripheral blood, taken 28 days after the second AZD1222 dose.

The CDR3 protein is CASSFLLEQGPGDEQFF. For the CDR3, the DNA is TGCGCCAGCAGCTTTTTATTGGAACAGGGACCGGGCGATGAGCAGTTCTTC. V and J are TRBV5-1 and TRBJ2-1; TRBD1 is a possible D gene (6 bases). From germline, CDR1 is SGHRS and CDR2 YFSETQ. V shed 2 bases and J shed 8 bases, with 23 bases lying between them. The CDR3 extends over 17 amino acids.